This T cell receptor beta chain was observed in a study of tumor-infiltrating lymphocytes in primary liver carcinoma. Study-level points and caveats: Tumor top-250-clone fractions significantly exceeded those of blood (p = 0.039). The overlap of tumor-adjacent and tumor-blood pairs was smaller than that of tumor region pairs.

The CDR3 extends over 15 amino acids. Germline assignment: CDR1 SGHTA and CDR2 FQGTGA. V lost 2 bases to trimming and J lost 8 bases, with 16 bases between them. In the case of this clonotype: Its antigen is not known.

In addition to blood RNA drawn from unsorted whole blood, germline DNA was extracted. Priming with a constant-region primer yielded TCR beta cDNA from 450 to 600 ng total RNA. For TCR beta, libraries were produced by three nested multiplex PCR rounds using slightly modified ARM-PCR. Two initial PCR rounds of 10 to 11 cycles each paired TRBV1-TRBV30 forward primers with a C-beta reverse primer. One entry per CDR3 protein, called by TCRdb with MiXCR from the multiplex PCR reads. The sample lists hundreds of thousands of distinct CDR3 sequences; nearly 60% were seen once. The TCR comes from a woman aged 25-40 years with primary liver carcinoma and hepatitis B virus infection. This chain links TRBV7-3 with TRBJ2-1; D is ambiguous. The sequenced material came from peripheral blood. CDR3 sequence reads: CASSLSGRRFDEQFF. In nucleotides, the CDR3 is TGTGCCAGCAGCTTATCCGGGCGGCGGTTCGATGAGCAGTTCTTC.